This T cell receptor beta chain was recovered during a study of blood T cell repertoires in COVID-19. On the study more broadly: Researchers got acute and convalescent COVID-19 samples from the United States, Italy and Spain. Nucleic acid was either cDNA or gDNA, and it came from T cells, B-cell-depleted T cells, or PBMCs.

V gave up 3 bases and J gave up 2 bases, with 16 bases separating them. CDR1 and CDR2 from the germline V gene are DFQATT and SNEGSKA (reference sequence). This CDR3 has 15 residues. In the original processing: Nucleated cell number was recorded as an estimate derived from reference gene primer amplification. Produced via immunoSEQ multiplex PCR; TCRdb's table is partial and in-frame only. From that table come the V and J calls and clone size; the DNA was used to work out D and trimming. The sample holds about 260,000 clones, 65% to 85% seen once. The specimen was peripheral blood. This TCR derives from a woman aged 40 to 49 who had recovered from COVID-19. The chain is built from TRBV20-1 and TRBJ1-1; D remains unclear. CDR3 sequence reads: CSASLWAGRNTEAFF. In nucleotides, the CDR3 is TGCAGTGCTAGTTTGTGGGCTGGGAGAAACACTGAAGCTTTCTTT.